The entry below describes one TCR beta chain. The data derive from a study of shared clonotypes between healthy human individuals. The CDR3 is 14 amino acids. From germline, CDR1 is MNHEY and CDR2 SVGAGI. V shed 4 bases and J 1 base; nucleotides not matched to a gene: 3. Produced via immunoSEQ multiplex PCR; TCRdb's table is partial and in-frame only. The sample holds around 1,000,000 clones, roughly 77% seen once. The chain links TRBV6-5 to TRBJ1-1, with 7 bases lining up with TRBD1. Sequencing was done on a sample of memory CD4+ T cells from PBMCs. Subset denoted: CD45RA-negative fraction. This clonotype was obtained from a man aged 18 to 29 in good health. Some clones in this sample may be carry-over from other donors' samples. The CDR3 sequence: CASSFPGGNTEAFF. The CDR3 DNA reads TGTGCCAGCAGTTTCCCAGGGGGGAACACTGAAGCTTTCTTT.